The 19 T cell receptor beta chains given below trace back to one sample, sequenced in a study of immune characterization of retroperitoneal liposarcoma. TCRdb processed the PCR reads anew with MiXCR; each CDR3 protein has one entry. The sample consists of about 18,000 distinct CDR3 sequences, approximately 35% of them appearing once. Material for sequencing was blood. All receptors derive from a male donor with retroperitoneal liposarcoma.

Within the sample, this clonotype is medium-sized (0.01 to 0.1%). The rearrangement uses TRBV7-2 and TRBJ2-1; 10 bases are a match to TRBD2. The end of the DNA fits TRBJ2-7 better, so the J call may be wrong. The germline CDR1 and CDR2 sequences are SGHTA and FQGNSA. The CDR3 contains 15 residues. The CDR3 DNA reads TGTGCCAGCAGCCGGACTAGCGGCGCCTACAATGAGCAGTACTTC. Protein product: CASSRTSGAYNEQYF.

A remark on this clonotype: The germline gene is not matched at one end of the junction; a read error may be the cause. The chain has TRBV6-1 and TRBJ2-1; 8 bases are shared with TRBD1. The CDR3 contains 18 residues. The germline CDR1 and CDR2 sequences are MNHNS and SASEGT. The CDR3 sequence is CSSSGGTGVSVSYNEQFF. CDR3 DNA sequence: TGTTCCAGCAGTGGCGGGACAGGTGTTTCGGTTTCCTACAATGAGCAGTTCTTC.

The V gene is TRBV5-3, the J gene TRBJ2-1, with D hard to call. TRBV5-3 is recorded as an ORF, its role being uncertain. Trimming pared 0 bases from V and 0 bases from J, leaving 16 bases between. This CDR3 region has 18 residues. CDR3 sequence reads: CARSLGPRYYSSYNEQFF. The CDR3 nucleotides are TGTGCCAGAAGCTTGGGGCCCCGTTACTACAGCTCCTACAATGAGCAGTTCTTC.

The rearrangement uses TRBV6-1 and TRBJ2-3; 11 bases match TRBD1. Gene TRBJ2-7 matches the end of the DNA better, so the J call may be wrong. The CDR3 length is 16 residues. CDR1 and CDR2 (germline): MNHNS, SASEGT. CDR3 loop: CASSSWTGGEYNEQYF. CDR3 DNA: TGTGCCAGCAGCTCGTGGACAGGGGGCGAGTACAATGAGCAGTACTTC.

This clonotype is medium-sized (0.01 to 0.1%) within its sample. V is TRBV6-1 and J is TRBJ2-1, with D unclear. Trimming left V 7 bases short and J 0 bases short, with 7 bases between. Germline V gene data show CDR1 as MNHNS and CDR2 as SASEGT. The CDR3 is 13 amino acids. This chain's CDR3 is CASTRSSYNEQFF. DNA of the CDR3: TGTGCCAGCACCCGGAGCTCCTACAATGAGCAGTTCTTC.

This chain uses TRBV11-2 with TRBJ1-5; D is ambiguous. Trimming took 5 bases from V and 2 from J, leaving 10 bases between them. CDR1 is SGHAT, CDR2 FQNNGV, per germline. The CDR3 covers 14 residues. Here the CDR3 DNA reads TGTGCCAGCAGCCCGCTCGGGGGCAATCAGCCCCAGCATTTT. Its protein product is CASSPLGGNQPQHF.

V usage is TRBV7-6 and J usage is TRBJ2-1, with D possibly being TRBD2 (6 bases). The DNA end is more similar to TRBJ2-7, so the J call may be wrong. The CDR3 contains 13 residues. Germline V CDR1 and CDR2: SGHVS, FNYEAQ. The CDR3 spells CASSLVGGDEQYF. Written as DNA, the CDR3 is TGTGCCAGCAGCTTAGTAGGAGGGGATGAGCAGTACTTC.

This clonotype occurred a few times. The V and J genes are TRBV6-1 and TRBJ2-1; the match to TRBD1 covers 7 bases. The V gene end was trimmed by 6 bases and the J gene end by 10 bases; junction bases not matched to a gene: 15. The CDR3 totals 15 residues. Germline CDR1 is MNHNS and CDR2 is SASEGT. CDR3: CASRTGTVPFREQFF. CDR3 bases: TGTGCCAGCAGAACCGGGACAGTCCCCTTCCGGGAGCAGTTCTTC.

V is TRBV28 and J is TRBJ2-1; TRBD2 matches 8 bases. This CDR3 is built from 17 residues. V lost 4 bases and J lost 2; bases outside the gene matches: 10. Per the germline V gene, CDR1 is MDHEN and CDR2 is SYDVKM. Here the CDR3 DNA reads TGTGCCAGCAGTTCCCCCGGTAGCGGGGCTCCCTACAATGAGCAGTTCTTC. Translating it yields CASSSPGSGAPYNEQFF. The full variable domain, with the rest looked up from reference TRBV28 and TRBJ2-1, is DVKVTQSSRYLVKRTGEKVFLECVQDMDHENMFWYRQDPGLGLRLIYFSYDVKMKEKGDIPEGYSVSREKKERFSLILESASTNQTSMYLCASSSPGSGAPYNEQFFGPGTRLTVL.

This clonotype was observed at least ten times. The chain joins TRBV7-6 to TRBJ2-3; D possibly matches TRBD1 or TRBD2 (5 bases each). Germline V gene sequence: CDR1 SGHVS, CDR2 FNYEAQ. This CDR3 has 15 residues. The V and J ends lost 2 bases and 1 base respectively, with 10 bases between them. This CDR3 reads CASSLRGSGTDTQYF. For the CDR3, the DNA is TGTGCCAGCAGCTTAAGGGGTAGCGGCACAGATACGCAGTATTTT.

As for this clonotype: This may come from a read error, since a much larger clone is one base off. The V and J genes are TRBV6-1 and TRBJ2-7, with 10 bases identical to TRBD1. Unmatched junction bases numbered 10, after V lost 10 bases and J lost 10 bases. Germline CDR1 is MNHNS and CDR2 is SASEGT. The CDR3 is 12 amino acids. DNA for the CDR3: TGTGCCACCGCGGGGACAGGGGAGCCCCAGTACTTC. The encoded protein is CATAGTGEPQYF.

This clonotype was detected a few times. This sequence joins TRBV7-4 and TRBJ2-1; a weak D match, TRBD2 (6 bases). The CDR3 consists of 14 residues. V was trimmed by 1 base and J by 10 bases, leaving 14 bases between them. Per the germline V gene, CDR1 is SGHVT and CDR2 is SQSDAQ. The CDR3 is CASSLVAESYEQFF. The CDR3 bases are TGTGCCAGCAGCTTAGTAGCGGAATCCTACGAGCAGTTCTTC.

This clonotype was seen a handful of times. CDR3 protein: CASSLGASGRELFF. As DNA, the CDR3 is TGTGCCAGCAGCTTAGGGGCAAGCGGGAGGGAGCTGTTTTTT. The rearrangement joins TRBV7-8 to TRBJ2-2; 7 bases match TRBD2. The ends lost 1 base at V and 9 bases at J; junction bases unmatched: 5. CDR3 length equals 14 residues. CDR1 and CDR2 from the germline V gene are SGHVS and FQNEAQ.

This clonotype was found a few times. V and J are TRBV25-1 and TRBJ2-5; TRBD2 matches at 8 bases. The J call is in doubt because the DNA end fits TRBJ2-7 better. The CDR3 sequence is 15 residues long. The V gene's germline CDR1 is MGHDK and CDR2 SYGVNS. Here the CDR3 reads CASSELAGLIDEQYF. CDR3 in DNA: TGTGCCAGCAGTGAACTAGCGGGTCTTATTGACGAGCAGTACTTC.

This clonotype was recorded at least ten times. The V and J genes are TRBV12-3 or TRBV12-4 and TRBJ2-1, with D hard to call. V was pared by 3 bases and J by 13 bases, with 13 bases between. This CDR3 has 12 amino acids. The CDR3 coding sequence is TGTGCCAGCAGTTTCGGCCGAGAGACCCAGTTCTTC. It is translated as CASSFGRETQFF.

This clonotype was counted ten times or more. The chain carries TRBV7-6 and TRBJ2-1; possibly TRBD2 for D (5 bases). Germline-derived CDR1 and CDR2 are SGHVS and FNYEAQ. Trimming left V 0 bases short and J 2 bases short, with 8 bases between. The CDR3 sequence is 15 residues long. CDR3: CASSLAASPYNEQFF. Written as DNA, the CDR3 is TGTGCCAGCAGCTTAGCGGCTAGCCCCTACAATGAGCAGTTCTTC.

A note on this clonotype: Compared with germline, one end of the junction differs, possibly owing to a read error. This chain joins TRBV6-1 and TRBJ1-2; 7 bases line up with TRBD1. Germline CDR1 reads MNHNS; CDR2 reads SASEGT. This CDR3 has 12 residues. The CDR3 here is CSCRGRARGYSF. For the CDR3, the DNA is TGTTCGTGCAGGGGGAGGGCCCGCGGCTACTCCTTC.

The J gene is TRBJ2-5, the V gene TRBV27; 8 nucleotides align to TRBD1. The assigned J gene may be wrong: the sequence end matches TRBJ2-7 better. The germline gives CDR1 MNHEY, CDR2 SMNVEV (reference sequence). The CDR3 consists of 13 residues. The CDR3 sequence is CASSLTGGYEQYF. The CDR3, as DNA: TGTGCCAGCAGTTTAACAGGGGGCTACGAGCAGTACTTC.

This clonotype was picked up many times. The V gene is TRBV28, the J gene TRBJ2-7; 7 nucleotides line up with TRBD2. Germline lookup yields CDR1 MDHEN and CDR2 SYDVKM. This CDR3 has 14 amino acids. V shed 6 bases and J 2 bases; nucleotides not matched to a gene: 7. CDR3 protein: CASRVAGVTYEQYF. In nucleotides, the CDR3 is TGTGCCAGCAGAGTTGCGGGGGTAACCTACGAGCAGTACTTC.